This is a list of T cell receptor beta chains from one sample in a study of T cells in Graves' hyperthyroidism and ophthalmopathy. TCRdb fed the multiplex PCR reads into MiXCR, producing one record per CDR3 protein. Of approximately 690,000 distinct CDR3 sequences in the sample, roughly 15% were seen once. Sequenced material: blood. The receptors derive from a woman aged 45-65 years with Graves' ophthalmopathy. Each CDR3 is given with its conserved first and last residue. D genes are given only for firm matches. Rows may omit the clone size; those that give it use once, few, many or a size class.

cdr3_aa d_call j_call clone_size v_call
CASSPRIAAYNEQFF - TRBJ2-1 - TRBV9
CASSQALSGNGYTF - TRBJ1-2 once TRBV14
CASSFIDGEQFF - TRBJ2-1 few TRBV27
CASSIGTGGNEQFF TRBD1 TRBJ2-1 few TRBV9
CASSEMTGRTGELFF - TRBJ2-2 many TRBV2
CASSFFRPQNHSSYNEQFF - TRBJ2-1 few TRBV7-2
CASRGRGKRDSSYNEQFF - TRBJ2-1 many TRBV12-3/TRBV12-4
CASRQGTYNEQFF TRBD1 TRBJ2-1 many TRBV2
CASTTPWEQYF - TRBJ2-7 many TRBV28
CASSIEQGSYTQYF - TRBJ2-3 - TRBV19
CASGPLGQTRLKTQYF TRBD1 TRBJ2-5 few TRBV12-3/TRBV12-4
CASSFSAGEIGYEQYF TRBD2 TRBJ2-7 many TRBV28
CASTQLGNTEAFF - TRBJ1-1 few TRBV5-5
CASRKTSGSISYNEQFF TRBD2 TRBJ2-1 many TRBV28
CAWTPGDGNTIYF - TRBJ1-3 - TRBV30
CASSARGASGEKLFF - TRBJ1-4 once TRBV2
CAWRLEGLSNEQFF - TRBJ2-1 many TRBV30
CATSDLGRNNEQFF - TRBJ2-1 many TRBV24-1
CAIKKDSSSYEQYF - TRBJ2-7 few TRBV10-3
CSARDLVGRVWYNSPLHF - TRBJ1-6 - TRBV20-1
CSVEDAGTGTPGNTIYF TRBD1 TRBJ1-3 - TRBV29-1
CASSPGGGLGYEQYF - TRBJ2-7 many TRBV9
CASSLWRTSGRAQETQYF TRBD2 TRBJ2-5 many TRBV28
CASSPRTARLLNGKLFF - TRBJ1-4 few TRBV27
CASSLRGFTREQFF - TRBJ2-1 many TRBV27
CASSSTSGITDTQYF TRBD2 TRBJ2-3 many TRBV7-3
CASSPQGTGGANYGYTF TRBD1 TRBJ1-2 many TRBV4-1
CSARAGGYTGELFF TRBD1 TRBJ2-2 few TRBV20-1
CASSLWFPRLQGTISNEKLFF TRBD1 TRBJ1-4 many TRBV28
CASSDSGRGGETQYF TRBD2 TRBJ2-5 many TRBV2
CAISPGTSGAYEQYF TRBD2 TRBJ2-7 many TRBV10-3
CSARGLAGGIWNTQYF TRBD2 TRBJ2-3 - TRBV20-1
CASSPGLAGTDTQYF TRBD2 TRBJ2-3 many TRBV5-1
CASSLGVNTGELFF - TRBJ2-2 many TRBV7-2
CASSSGAANTGELFF - TRBJ2-2 many TRBV5-1
CATSDRKDRVDEQYF TRBD1 TRBJ2-7 many TRBV24-1
CASSLRVTYEQYF - TRBJ2-7 many TRBV5-6
CASRRDRGQADTQYF TRBD1 TRBJ2-3 few TRBV7-8
CASSLPLAGDYNEQFF TRBD2 TRBJ2-1 many TRBV5-1
CSLEVVQRGDTDTQYF TRBD2 TRBJ2-3 - TRBV29-1
CASISSGSPLDTQYF TRBD2 TRBJ2-3 many TRBV5-1
CASSHKTGEAFF - TRBJ1-1 many TRBV3-1
CASRRDQGYTGELFF - TRBJ2-2 few TRBV7-9
CASSWGRAYNEQFF - TRBJ2-1 many TRBV5-1
CASSVGGRVGTDTQYF - TRBJ2-3 - TRBV9
CASSFWDKNTEAFF - TRBJ1-1 - TRBV6-9
CAWMGQGYGYTF TRBD1 TRBJ1-2 many TRBV30
CASSYASSGKETQYF TRBD2 TRBJ2-5 many TRBV6-2/TRBV6-3
CATSRGGAGAQETQYF TRBD2 TRBJ2-5 many TRBV15
CASVRGQGYGNQPQHF TRBD1 TRBJ1-5 many TRBV6-2/TRBV6-3
CASSGPVMGTGSGTQYF TRBD1 TRBJ2-5 few TRBV2
CSARDPGTGGRLNEQFF TRBD1 TRBJ2-1 many TRBV20-1
CASRIPGQRTDTQYF TRBD1 TRBJ2-3 many TRBV28
CASSEIFRGLRETQYF - TRBJ2-5 many TRBV6-1
CASSFKGYPGDNEQFF - TRBJ2-1 once TRBV27
CASSLEQLSYEQYF - TRBJ2-7 - TRBV7-2
CSASGEYQETQYF - TRBJ2-5 many TRBV20-1
CASSYSFFGTSGREQYF TRBD2 TRBJ2-7 few TRBV6-6
CAISSDRTNTGELFF TRBD1 TRBJ2-2 few TRBV10-3